The 9 T cell receptor beta chains presented below share a single source sample, sequenced in a study of T cells in Graves' hyperthyroidism and ophthalmopathy. RNA transcripts were the template for amplifying TCR beta CDR3 regions. Primed by the HTBI set, a first-round RT-PCR was run on the TCR CDR3. TCRdb analysed the multiplex PCR reads with MiXCR anew, one entry per CDR3 protein. The repertoire consists of about 290,000 distinct CDR3 sequences, with 10% to 15% occurring once and the leading ten covering 7.8%. Sequencing was done on a sample of blood. These receptors came from a woman aged 25 to 45 with Graves' hyperthyroidism that later progressed to Graves' ophthalmopathy.

The chain recombines TRBV19 with TRBJ2-2; tentatively, D is TRBD1 or TRBD2 (5 bases each). Trimming removed 3 bases at V and 7 bases at J, with 21 bases between. The CDR3 consists of 17 residues. The V gene's germline CDR1 is LNHDA and CDR2 SQIVND (reference sequence). The DNA for the CDR3 is TGTGCCAGTAGTATTGCCCACGCCGGGCCGAGGGGCGGGGAGCTGTTTTTT. Translating gives CASSIAHAGPRGGELFF.

V usage is TRBV6-2 or TRBV6-3 and J usage is TRBJ2-7, with 10 positions matching TRBD1. The ends lost 3 bases at V and 3 bases at J; junction bases unmatched: 2. Per germline, CDR1 MNHEY and CDR2 SVGEGT. The CDR3 covers 14 residues. Written as DNA, the CDR3 is TGTGCCAGCAGTTATGGACAGGGGGGCTACGAGCAGTACTTC. It translates to CASSYGQGGYEQYF.

This clonotype was seen at least ten times. The chain uses TRBV20-1 and TRBJ2-7; 8 bases agree with TRBD1. Germline V gives CDR1 DFQATT, CDR2 SNEGSKA (reference sequence). Trimming cost V 1 base and J 1 base; bases outside gene matches: 0. This CDR3 contains 13 residues. The CDR3 is CSARGQGSYEQYF. DNA of the CDR3: TGCAGTGCTAGAGGACAGGGGTCCTACGAGCAGTACTTC.

This clonotype was picked up many times. This chain connects TRBV29-1 to TRBJ2-7; D is undetermined. Germline V CDR1 and CDR2: SQVTM, ANQGSEA. This CDR3 comprises 13 residues. V shed 4 bases and J shed 1 base, with 11 bases lying between them. CDR3 coding DNA: TGCAGCGTTGTTCTCCCCGGATCCTACGAGCAGTACTTC. It specifies CSVVLPGSYEQYF.

This clonotype has ten or more counts. The V call is TRBV13, the J call TRBJ2-3, with 13 bases aligning to TRBD2. The CDR3 contains 16 residues. V trimming: 5 bases; J trimming: 5 bases; junction bases outside the gene matches: 7. Germline assignment: CDR1 PRHDT and CDR2 FYEKMQ (reference sequence). The CDR3 here is CASSTGLAGRIDTQYF. DNA of the CDR3: TGTGCCAGCAGCACGGGACTAGCGGGAAGAATAGATACGCAGTATTTT.

A few counts support this clonotype. This chain uses TRBV29-1 with TRBJ2-1, with TRBD2 matching over 8 bases. V trimming: 6 bases; J trimming: 0 bases; junction bases outside the gene matches: 13. This CDR3 is built from 17 residues. From germline, CDR1 is SQVTM and CDR2 ANQGSEA. CDR3 loop: CSVSTSAGPSSYNEQFF. The CDR3 DNA follows: TGCAGCGTGTCGACTAGCGCGGGGCCAAGCTCCTACAATGAGCAGTTCTTC.

This clonotype was counted ten times or more. The chain uses TRBV7-9 and TRBJ1-3; D is undetermined. CDR3 length: 14 amino acids. Deletions cut 9 bases from V and 0 bases from J, with 12 bases between. Germline loops: CDR1 SEHNR, CDR2 FQNEAQ (reference sequence). DNA for the CDR3: TGTGCCAGTTGTGACGGTTCCTCTGGAAACACCATATATTTT. Protein: CASCDGSSGNTIYF.

This clonotype has a count of ten or more. The chain carries TRBV28 and TRBJ1-2; 8 bases line up with TRBD1. J was trimmed by 4 bases and V by 5 bases; bases with no gene match: 9. The CDR3 is 15 residues long. CDR1 is MDHEN, CDR2 SYDVKM, per germline. This chain's CDR3 is CASSGTSGTGYGYTF. In DNA, the CDR3 is TGTGCCAGCAGTGGGACCTCCGGGACAGGCTATGGCTACACCTTC.

Here the CDR3 DNA reads TGTGCCAGCTCACCCCCGGGGGGACGGAACACTGAAGCTTTCTTT. As protein: CASSPPGGRNTEAFF. This chain links TRBV18 with TRBJ1-1, with D perhaps matching TRBD1 (5 bases). The germline V gene encodes CDR1 KGHSH and CDR2 LQKENI. CDR3 size: 15 residues. The V end was cut by 3 bases, the J end by 1 base, with 12 bases between.